This T cell receptor (beta chain) is drawn from a study of beta chain features in type 1 diabetes. As concerns this clone: Its specificity is unknown.

Sorted CD4+ subsets: naive, central memory, regulatory, stem cell-like memory (CD45RO/CCR7/CD25/CD127/CD95/CD27 panel). cDNA synthesis used the whole RNA isolate, giving expressed TCRB sequences. Data came from immunoSEQ multiplex PCR; TCRdb stores just in-frame clones and leaves some out. This table has a few hundred thousand clones, 8% to 10% appearing once. Findings and caveats of the study: Type 1 diabetes patients had fewer VDJ junction insertions and more deletions. People with Type 1 diabetes carried modestly yet significantly shorter TCRB CDR3s in all four CD4+ subsets.

Germline CDR1 and CDR2: MNHEY and SVGAGI. The V gene lost 5 bases and the J gene lost 5 bases, with 10 bases spanning the gap. The CDR3 has 13 amino acids. This TCR was sampled from a man in his thirties or forties with type 1 diabetes. The sequenced sample consisted of central memory CD4+ T cells from blood. This chain links TRBV6-5 with TRBJ2-1, with D possibly matching TRBD2 (5 bases). The DNA of the CDR3 is TGTGCCAGCAGTCTGGACGGGAACAATGAGCAGTTCTTC. As protein: CASSLDGNNEQFF.